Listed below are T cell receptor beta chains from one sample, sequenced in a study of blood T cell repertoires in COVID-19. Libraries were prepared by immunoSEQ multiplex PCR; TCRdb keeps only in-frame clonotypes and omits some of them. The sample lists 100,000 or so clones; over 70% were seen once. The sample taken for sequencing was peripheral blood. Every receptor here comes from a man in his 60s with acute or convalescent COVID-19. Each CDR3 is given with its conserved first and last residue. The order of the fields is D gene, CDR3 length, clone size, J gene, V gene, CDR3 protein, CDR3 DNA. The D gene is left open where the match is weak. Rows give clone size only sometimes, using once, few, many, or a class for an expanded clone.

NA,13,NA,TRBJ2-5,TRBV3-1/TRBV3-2,CASSPGPWETQYF,TGTGCCAGCAGCCCAGGGCCCTGGGAGACCCAGTACTTC
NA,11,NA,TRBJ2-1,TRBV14,CASSFRDLQFF,TGTGCCAGCAGCTTCCGGGACTTGCAGTTCTTC
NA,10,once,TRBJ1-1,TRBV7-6,CASVATEAFF,TGTGCCAGCGTGGCCACTGAAGCTTTCTTT
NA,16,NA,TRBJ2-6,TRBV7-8,CASSLAPGSGANVLTF,TGTGCCAGCAGCTTAGCACCGGGCTCTGGGGCCAACGTCCTGACTTTC
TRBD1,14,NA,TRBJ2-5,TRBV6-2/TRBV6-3,CASSTGGVKGTQYF,TGTGCCAGCAGTACAGGGGGCGTCAAAGGAACCCAGTACTTC
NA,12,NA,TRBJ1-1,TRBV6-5,CASRAGGTEAFF,TGTGCCAGCAGGGCGGGTGGCACTGAAGCTTTCTTT
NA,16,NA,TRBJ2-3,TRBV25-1,CASSEWMGTLTDTQYF,TGTGCCAGCAGTGAATGGATGGGCACGCTGACCGATACGCAGTATTTT
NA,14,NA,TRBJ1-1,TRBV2,CASATGSRGIKAFF,TGTGCCAGCGCGACCGGAAGTAGGGGGATAAAAGCTTTCTTT
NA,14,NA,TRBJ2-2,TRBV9,CASSTLANTGELFF,TGTGCCAGCAGCACCCTAGCGAACACCGGGGAGCTGTTTTTT
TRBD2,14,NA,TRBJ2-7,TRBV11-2,CASRPGTSQYEQYF,TGTGCCAGCAGGCCCGGGACTAGCCAATACGAGCAGTACTTC
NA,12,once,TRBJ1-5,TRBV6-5,CASRAGNQPQHF,TGTGCCAGCAGAGCGGGCAATCAGCCCCAGCATTTT
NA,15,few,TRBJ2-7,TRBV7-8,CASSGRGSGVYEQYF,TGTGCCAGCAGCGGACGGGGTTCGGGGGTCTACGAGCAGTACTTC
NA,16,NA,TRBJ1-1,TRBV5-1,CASSTGSGTYYTEAFF,TGCGCCAGCAGCACAGGGTCCGGGACGTATTACACTGAAGCTTTCTTT
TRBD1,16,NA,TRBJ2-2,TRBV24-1,CATSDPGQGLAGELFF,TGTGCCACCAGTGATCCCGGACAGGGGTTGGCCGGGGAGCTGTTTTTT
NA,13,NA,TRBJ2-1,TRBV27,CASSLSGGHEQFF,TGTGCCAGCAGTTTATCGGGGGGACATGAGCAGTTCTTC
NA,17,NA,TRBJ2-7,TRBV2,CASSEGWGIGTRYEQYF,TGTGCCAGCAGTGAAGGGTGGGGGATAGGGACACGCTACGAGCAGTACTTC
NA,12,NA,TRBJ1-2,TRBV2,CASVTGNYGYTF,TGTGCCAGCGTCACAGGGAACTATGGCTACACCTTC
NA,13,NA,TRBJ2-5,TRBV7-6,CASSQYRAETQYF,TGTGCCAGCAGCCAGTACAGGGCCGAGACCCAGTACTTC
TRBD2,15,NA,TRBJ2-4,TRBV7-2,CASSRGGVLVDIQYF,TGTGCCAGCAGCCGCGGGGGGGTATTAGTGGACATTCAGTACTTC
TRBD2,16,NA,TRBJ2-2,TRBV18,CASSPGLAGVGGELFF,TGTGCCAGCTCACCGGGACTAGCGGGAGTCGGCGGGGAGCTGTTTTTT
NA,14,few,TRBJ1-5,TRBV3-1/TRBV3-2,CASSEQGNNQPQHF,TGTGCCAGCAGCGAGCAGGGCAACAATCAGCCCCAGCATTTT
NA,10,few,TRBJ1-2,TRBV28,CASGRYGYTF,TGTGCCAGCGGGAGATATGGCTACACCTTC
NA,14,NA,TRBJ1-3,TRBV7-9,CASSTRLSGNTIYF,TGTGCCAGCAGCACGCGGTTATCTGGAAACACCATATATTTT
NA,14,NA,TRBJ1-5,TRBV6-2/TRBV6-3,CASSYSGGYQPQHF,TGTGCCAGCAGTTACTCCGGGGGATATCAGCCCCAGCATTTT
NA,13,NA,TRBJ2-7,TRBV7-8,CASLEGATYEQYF,TGTGCCAGTTTGGAAGGGGCAACCTACGAGCAGTACTTC
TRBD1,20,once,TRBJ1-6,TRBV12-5,CASGTLILPGQALYNSPLHF,TGTGCTAGTGGTACGCTTATTTTGCCGGGACAGGCCCTTTATAATTCACCCCTCCACTTT
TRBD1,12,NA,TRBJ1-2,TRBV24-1,CATSGDRGGYTF,TGTGCCACCAGTGGGGACAGGGGTGGCTACACCTTC
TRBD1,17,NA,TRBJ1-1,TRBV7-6,CASSITRDSFMNTEAFF,TGTGCCAGCAGCATCACGAGGGACAGTTTTATGAACACTGAAGCTTTCTTT
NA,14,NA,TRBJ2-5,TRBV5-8,CASSTGDFTVTQYF,TGTGCCAGCAGCACCGGGGACTTCACTGTTACCCAGTACTTC
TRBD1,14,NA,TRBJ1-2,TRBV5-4,CASSLGDRDYGYTF,TGTGCCAGCAGCTTGGGAGACAGGGACTATGGCTACACCTTC
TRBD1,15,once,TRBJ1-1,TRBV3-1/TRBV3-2,CASSVTGTGPTEAFF,TGTGCCAGCAGCGTTACCGGGACAGGGCCCACTGAAGCTTTCTTT
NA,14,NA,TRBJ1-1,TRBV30,CAWRTGRMNTEAFF,TGTGCCTGGAGGACAGGACGCATGAACACTGAAGCTTTCTTT
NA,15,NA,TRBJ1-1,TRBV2,CASSFWGRLNTEAFF,TGTGCCAGCAGTTTTTGGGGCCGTTTGAACACTGAAGCTTTCTTT
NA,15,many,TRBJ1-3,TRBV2,CASSFRGSSGNTIYF,TGTGCCAGTAGCTTCAGGGGCAGCTCTGGAAACACCATATATTTT
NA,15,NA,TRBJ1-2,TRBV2,CASSEFWGADYGYTF,TGTGCCAGCAGTGAATTTTGGGGAGCGGACTATGGCTACACCTTC
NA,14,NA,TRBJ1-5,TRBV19,CASSIGRGNQPQHF,TGTGCCAGTAGTATAGGGAGGGGCAATCAGCCCCAGCATTTT
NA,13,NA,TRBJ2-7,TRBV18,CASSQDGTYEQYF,TGTGCCAGCTCACAGGACGGGACCTACGAGCAGTACTTC
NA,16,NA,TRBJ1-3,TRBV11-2,CASSLDLASSGNTIYF,TGTGCCAGCAGCTTAGATTTGGCTAGCTCTGGAAACACCATATATTTT
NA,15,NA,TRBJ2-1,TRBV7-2,CASSSLTNVHSEQFF,TGTGCCAGCAGCTCCCTGACTAACGTCCACAGTGAGCAGTTCTTC
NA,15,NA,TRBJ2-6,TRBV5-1,CASSFDRTGANVLTF,TGCGCCAGCAGCTTCGACAGGACTGGGGCCAACGTCCTGACTTTC
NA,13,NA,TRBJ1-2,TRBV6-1,CASSELTGSGYTF,TGTGCCAGCAGTGAATTAACAGGGTCCGGCTACACCTTC
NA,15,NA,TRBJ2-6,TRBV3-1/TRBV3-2,CASSQGAFGANVLTF,TGTGCCAGCAGCCAAGGGGCCTTTGGGGCCAACGTCCTGACTTTC
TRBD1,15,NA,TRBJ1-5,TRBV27,CATGQGAYSNQPQHF,TGTGCCACGGGACAGGGGGCGTATAGCAATCAGCCCCAGCATTTT
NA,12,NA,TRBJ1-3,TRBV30,CAWGSGGNTIYF,TGTGCCTGGGGCAGCGGGGGAAACACCATATATTTT
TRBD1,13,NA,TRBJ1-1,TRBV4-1,CASSQATGGAAFF,TGCGCCAGCAGCCAAGCAACAGGGGGCGCAGCTTTCTTT